This T cell receptor (beta chain) was sequenced in a study of regulatory T cells in long-lasting Graves disease. Described time point: newly diagnosed GD, antithyroid drugs for less than 3 months. From RNA extracted from PBMCs, the TCR library was made. An endocrinology unit in Xi'an, China, supplied the patients. A few counts support this clonotype. What it binds is unknown. From germline, CDR1 is ENHRY and CDR2 SYGVKD. The CDR3 runs 16 residues. Trimming cost V 3 bases and J 0 bases, with 9 bases left between them. Researchers made TCR beta libraries by using iRepertoire HTBI primers and running Arm-PCR on CDR3 regions. Authors' data handling: Overall, samples carried approximately 56 TRBV and 14 TRBJ segments. In TCRdb, the multiplex PCR reads were re-called with MiXCR into one record per CDR3 protein. These V and J calls originate from TCRdb's pipeline instead of the authors' own analysis. The table shows about 240,000 distinct CDR3 sequences, with roughly a fifth occurring only once.

General study points: Patients with persistent Graves' had lower TCR diversity than newly diagnosed patients. Samples came from peripheral blood alone, without thyroid tissue.

This TCR was recovered from a female donor with Graves disease. The chain recombines TRBV10-3 with TRBJ2-6; D unresolved. The sequencing here drew on peripheral blood mononuclear cells (PBMCs), taken at new diagnosis, from a patient treated with antithyroid drugs. The CDR3 region has the DNA TGTGCCATCAGTGATTCGAAGGGCTCTGGGGCCAACGTCCTGACTTTC. Its translation: CAISDSKGSGANVLTF.